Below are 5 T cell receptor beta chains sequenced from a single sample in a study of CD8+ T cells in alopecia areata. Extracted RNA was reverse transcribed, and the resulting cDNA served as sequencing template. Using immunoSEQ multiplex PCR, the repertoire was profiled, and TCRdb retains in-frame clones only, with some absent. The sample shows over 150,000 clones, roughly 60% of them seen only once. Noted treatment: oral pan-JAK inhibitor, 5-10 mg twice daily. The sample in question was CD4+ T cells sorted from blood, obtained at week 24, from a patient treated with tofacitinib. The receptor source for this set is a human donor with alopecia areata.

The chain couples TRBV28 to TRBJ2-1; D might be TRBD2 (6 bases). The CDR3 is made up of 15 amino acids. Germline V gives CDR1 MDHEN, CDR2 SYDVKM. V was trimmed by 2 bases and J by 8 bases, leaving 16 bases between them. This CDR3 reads CASSLPGGGSYEQFF. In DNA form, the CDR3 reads TGTGCCAGCAGTTTACCGGGTGGAGGGTCGTATGAGCAGTTCTTC.

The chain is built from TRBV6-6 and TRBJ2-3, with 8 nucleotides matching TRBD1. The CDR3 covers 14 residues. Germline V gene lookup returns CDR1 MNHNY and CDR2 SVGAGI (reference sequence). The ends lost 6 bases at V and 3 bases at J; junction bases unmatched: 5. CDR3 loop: CASRPGQVTDTQYF. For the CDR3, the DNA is TGTGCCAGCAGGCCGGGACAGGTGACAGATACGCAGTATTTT.

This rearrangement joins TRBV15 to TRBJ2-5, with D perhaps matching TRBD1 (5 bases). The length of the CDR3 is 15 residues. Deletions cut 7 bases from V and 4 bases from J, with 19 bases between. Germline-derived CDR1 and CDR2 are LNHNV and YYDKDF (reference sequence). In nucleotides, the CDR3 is TGTGCCACCACCCCAGGGTCACAGGTCGGAGAGACCCAGTACTTC. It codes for CATTPGSQVGETQYF.

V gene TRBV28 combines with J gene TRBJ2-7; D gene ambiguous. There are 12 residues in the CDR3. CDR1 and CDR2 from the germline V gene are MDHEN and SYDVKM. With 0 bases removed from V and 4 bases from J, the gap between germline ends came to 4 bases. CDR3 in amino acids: CASSLWGYEQYF. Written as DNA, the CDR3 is TGTGCCAGCAGTTTATGGGGTTACGAGCAGTACTTC.

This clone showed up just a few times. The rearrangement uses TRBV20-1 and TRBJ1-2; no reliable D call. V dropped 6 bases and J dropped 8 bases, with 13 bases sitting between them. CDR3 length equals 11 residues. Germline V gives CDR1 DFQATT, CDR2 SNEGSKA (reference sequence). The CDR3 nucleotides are TGCAGTGCAACCTCAGGTCTCGGCTACACCTTC. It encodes CSATSGLGYTF.